The 2 T cell receptor beta chains reported below all come from one sample, sequenced in a study of T-cell memory formation after mild COVID-19. TCRdb itself ran the 5' RACE reads through MiXCR, one entry per CDR3 protein. The sample lists fewer than 500,000 distinct CDR3 sequences, roughly 25% occurring once. Sequences were obtained from PBMCs or a T cell subset sorted from them (not recorded which). The receptors come from an adult woman who had mild COVID-19 (a few samples of this study predate the infection). Cell type and time point are not known.

In its sample, this clonotype was seen a few times. The rearrangement joins TRBV6-5 to TRBJ2-3; possibly TRBD2 for D (5 bases). There are 16 residues in the CDR3. CDR1 and CDR2 (germline): MNHEY, SVGAGI. Trimming took off 0 bases at V and 0 bases at J, with 10 bases between the two ends. The CDR3 spells CASSYSRTYSTDTQYF. CDR3 DNA sequence: TGTGCCAGCAGTTACTCTCGGACTTATAGCACAGATACGCAGTATTTT.

This clonotype was seen a single time. The chain uses TRBV7-9 and TRBJ2-1, with no clear D. Germline V gives CDR1 SEHNR, CDR2 FQNEAQ (reference sequence). Trimming shortened V by 3 bases and J by 6 bases, and 12 bases separated the two germline ends. CDR3 length equals 14 residues. This CDR3 is CASSFPWAGNEQFF. The CDR3 nucleotides are TGTGCCAGCAGCTTTCCTTGGGCCGGCAATGAGCAGTTCTTC.